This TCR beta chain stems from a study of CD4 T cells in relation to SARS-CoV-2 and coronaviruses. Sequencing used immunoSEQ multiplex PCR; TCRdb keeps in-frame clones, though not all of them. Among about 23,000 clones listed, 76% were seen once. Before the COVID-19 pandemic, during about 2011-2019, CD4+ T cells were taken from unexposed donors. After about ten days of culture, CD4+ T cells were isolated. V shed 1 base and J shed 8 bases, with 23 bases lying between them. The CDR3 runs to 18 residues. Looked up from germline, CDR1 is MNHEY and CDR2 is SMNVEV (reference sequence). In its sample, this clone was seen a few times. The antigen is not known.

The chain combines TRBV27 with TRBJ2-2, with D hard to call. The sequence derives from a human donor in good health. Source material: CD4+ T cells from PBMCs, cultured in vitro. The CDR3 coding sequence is TGTGCCAGCAGTTTATTTACCCCCACAGAACTAACGGTGGGGGAGCTGTTTTTT. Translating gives CASSLFTPTELTVGELFF.